This T cell receptor beta chain was recovered during a study of cytomegalovirus exposure and HLA in healthy donors. Findings and caveats of the study: Later analysis revealed greater clonal expansion in HLA-associated TCR beta chains than in equally common others.

This clone showed up just a few times. What it binds is not known. This CDR3 spans 20 amino acids. Primers: 60 Vbeta forward and 13 Jbeta reverse. TCRdb's copy holds only in-frame clones and misses some; the assay was immunoSEQ multiplex PCR. The sample shows 150,000 to 200,000 clones, 68% of them seen only once. The sequence was collected from a man between 25 and 39 years old in good health and CMV-seropositive. Material: PBMCs. This chain links TRBV12-1 with TRBJ1-3. TRBV12-1 is a pseudogene segment. CDR3 protein: CASSSGRWHRIQSSGNTIYF. CDR3 nucleotide sequence: TGTGCCAGCAGCTCGGGTCGTTGGCATCGGATACAAAGCTCTGGAAACACCATATATTTT.